This T cell receptor beta chain was documented in a study of beta chain features in type 1 diabetes. Study conclusions and caveats: In comparison with healthy donors, patients had naive, central memory and Treg TCRB repertoires that appeared more similar. Patients with Type 1 diabetes showed moderately but significantly shorter TCRB CDR3s in all four CD4+ subsets.

The germline gives CDR1 SGHVS, CDR2 FQNEAQ. V lost 2 bases and J 3 bases, leaving 8 bases between the germline ends. This CDR3 contains 14 residues. This clone was seen a handful of times. Its specificity is unknown. Each of the CD4+ naive, central memory, regulatory and stem cell-like memory populations was sorted via CD45RO/CCR7/CD25/CD127/CD95/CD27. The authors reverse transcribed all of the isolated RNA, so sequencing captured expressed TCRB transcripts. Average reads for naive, central memory and regulatory T cell samples were about 3.7 million. Data came from immunoSEQ multiplex PCR; TCRdb stores just in-frame clones and leaves some out. Here the sample spans about 650,000 clones, around 12% being singletons.

The chain recombines TRBV7-8 with TRBJ1-5; D ambiguous. The sample taken for sequencing was naive CD4+ T cells from blood. The sequence was obtained from a man aged 25-40 years with type 1 diabetes. The CDR3 loop is CASSLSTYNQPQHF. For the CDR3, the DNA is TGTGCCAGCAGCTTAAGCACTTACAATCAGCCCCAGCATTTT.